Listed here are 9 T cell receptor beta chains from one sample, sequenced in a study of spatial heterogeneity in lung cancer. Study-wide points: The study found that expanded intratumoral alpha and beta TCR counts tracked tumor mutation counts.

Time point: sample taken at primary tumor resection. MiXCR was run by TCRdb on the 5' RACE reads, yielding one entry per CDR3 protein. The repertoire holds approximately 6,800 distinct CDR3 sequences, with less than 15% as singletons. Their antigens are not known. The starting material was lung tumor tissue, obtained at surgery. These receptors originate from a male donor with early-stage non-small cell lung cancer.

A remark on this clonotype: Within a library made for alpha chains, this beta chain is off target, and its count is uninformative. This rearrangement joins TRBV14 to TRBJ2-7; D not certain. V lost 1 base, J lost 7 bases, and 8 bases lay in between. The germline gives CDR1 SGHDN, CDR2 FVKESK. CDR3 length equals 12 residues. CDR3 DNA: TGTGCCAGCAGCCAAGGAAGGGCTGAGCAGTACTTC. This encodes CASSQGRAEQYF.

This clonotype was detected ten times or more. This beta chain turned up in a library designed for alpha chains; as an off-target read, its abundance says little. This chain links TRBV20-1 with TRBJ2-1; the D gene is possibly TRBD1 (5 bases). The germline V gene has CDR1 DFQATT and CDR2 SNEGSKA (reference sequence). V shed 1 base and J shed 5 bases, with 9 bases lying between them. This CDR3 has 13 residues. The CDR3 region is CSARVDTHNEQFF. In nucleotides, the CDR3 is TGCAGTGCTAGAGTGGACACACACAATGAGCAGTTCTTC.

This clonotype was observed a handful of times. Because this beta chain is a stray read in a library intended to capture alpha chains, its abundance should not be given much weight. The genes are TRBV12-3 or TRBV12-4 and TRBJ1-2; D unclear. V was shortened by 5 bases and J by 6 bases, with 10 bases between the two germline ends. The CDR3 has 12 residues. The CDR3 loop reads CASSPEGDGYTF. For the CDR3, the DNA is TGTGCCAGCAGTCCCGAAGGAGATGGCTACACCTTC.

Many counts were recorded for this clonotype. This beta chain lies outside the target of a library built for alpha chains; its clone size means little. The chain combines TRBV12-3 or TRBV12-4 with TRBJ1-2, with TRBD1 matching 8 bases. The CDR3 totals 12 residues. The J segment lost 7 bases and the V segment lost 6 bases, leaving 4 bases of the junction unmatched. The CDR3 is CASRTQGGGYTF. The CDR3 nucleotides are TGTGCCAGCAGAACACAGGGGGGTGGCTACACCTTC.

This clonotype was seen ten or more times. In a library made to pick up alpha chains, this beta chain is a stray read with a size that means little. The rearrangement uses TRBV14 and TRBJ2-1, with D possibly TRBD1 on 5 matching bases. The CDR3 length is 15 residues. CDR1 and CDR2 from the germline V gene are SGHDN and FVKESK. V dropped 0 bases and J dropped 9 bases, with 15 bases sitting between them. The CDR3 DNA reads as TGTGCCAGCAGCCAAGATCTAGGGGCTCTTGGTGAGCAGTTCTTC. Amino acid sequence: CASSQDLGALGEQFF.

This clonotype was counted only a few times. With the library built for alpha chains, this beta chain is off target and its frequency is not meaningful. The CDR3 DNA sequence: TGCAGTGCACCCGGGCCCGGAGGGGGGTGGGATACGCAGTATTTT. It codes for CSAPGPGGGWDTQYF. The J gene is TRBJ2-3, the V gene TRBV20-1; D might be TRBD1 or TRBD2, each matching 6 bases. The CDR3 loop spans 15 amino acids. The ends were cut back, 6 bases at V and 6 bases at J, with 22 bases in the middle. Germline V lookup: CDR1 DFQATT, CDR2 SNEGSKA (reference sequence).

This clonotype is deemed medium-sized (0.01 to 0.1%). This beta chain slipped into a library made for alpha chains as a stray read, so its size is not meaningful. The chain has TRBV27 and TRBJ2-3; D is unresolved. The V gene lost 3 bases and the J gene lost 12 bases, with 16 bases spanning the gap. CDR1 and CDR2 (germline): MNHEY, SMNVEV (reference sequence). The CDR3 spans 13 residues. This chain's CDR3 is CASSFSPLYTQYF. DNA of the CDR3: TGTGCCAGCAGTTTTTCGCCTCTCTACACCCAGTATTTT.

For this clonotype: This beta chain is off target for a library built for alpha chains, so its abundance means little. J is TRBJ1-2 and V is TRBV4-2; TRBD1 is a possible D gene (5 bases). This CDR3 has 13 residues. Germline CDR1 is LGHNA and CDR2 is YNFKEQ. V lost 1 base, J lost 3 bases, and 6 bases lay in between. The CDR3 sequence is CASSQGGDYGYTF. CDR3 bases: TGTGCCAGCAGCCAAGGGGGGGACTATGGCTACACCTTC.

This clonotype was counted ten times or more. As an off-target read in a library built for alpha chains, this beta chain has a frequency of little significance. The rearrangement uses TRBV6-6 and TRBJ2-4; perhaps TRBD1 as D (5 bases). Looked up from germline, CDR1 is MNHNY and CDR2 is SVGAGI (reference sequence). Trimming removed 4 bases at V and 4 bases at J, with 11 bases between. The CDR3 has 14 amino acids. The CDR3, as DNA: TGTGCCAGCAGTTGGTCGCAGGGTAAAAACATTCAGTACTTC. Translated, it gives CASSWSQGKNIQYF.